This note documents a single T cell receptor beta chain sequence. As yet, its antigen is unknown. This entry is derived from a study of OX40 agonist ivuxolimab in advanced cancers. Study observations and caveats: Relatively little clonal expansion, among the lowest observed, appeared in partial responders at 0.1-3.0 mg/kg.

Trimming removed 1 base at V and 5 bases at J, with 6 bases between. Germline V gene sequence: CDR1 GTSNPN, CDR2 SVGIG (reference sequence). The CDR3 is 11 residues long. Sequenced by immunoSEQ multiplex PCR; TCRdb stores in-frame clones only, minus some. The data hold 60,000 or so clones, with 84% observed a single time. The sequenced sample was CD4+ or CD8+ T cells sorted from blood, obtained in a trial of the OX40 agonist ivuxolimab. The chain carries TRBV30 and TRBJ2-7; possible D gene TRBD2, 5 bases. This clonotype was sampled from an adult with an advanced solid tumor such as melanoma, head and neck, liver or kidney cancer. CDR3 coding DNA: TGTGCCTGGAGTGAAGCGGACGAGCAGTACTTC. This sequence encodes CAWSEADEQYF.